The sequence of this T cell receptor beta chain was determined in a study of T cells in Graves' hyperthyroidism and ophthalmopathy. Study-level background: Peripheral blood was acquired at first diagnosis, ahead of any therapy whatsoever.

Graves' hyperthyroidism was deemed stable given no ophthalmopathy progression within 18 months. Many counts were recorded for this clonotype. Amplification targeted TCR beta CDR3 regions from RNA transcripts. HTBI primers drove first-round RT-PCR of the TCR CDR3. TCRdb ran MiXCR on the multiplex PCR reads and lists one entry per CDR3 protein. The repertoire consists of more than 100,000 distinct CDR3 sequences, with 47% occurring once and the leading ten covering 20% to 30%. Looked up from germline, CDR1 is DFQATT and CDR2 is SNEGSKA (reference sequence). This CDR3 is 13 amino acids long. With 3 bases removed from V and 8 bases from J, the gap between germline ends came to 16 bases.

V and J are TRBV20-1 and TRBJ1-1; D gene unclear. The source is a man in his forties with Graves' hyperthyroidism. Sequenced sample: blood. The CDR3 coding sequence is TGCAGTGCTAGGGGTGGGCAGGCGACAGAAGCTTTCTTT. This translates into CSARGGQATEAFF.